These T cell receptor beta chains were read from a single sample in a study of radiation and T cells in renal cell carcinoma. Libraries were prepared by immunoSEQ multiplex PCR; TCRdb keeps only in-frame clonotypes and omits some of them. Among 45,000 to 55,000 clones listed, 75% to 90% were seen once. Sequenced material: blood, taken from a patient whose treatment included radiotherapy and nephrectomy. The receptors come from a woman in her sixties or seventies with renal cell carcinoma. The CDR3 runs from the conserved cysteine through the conserved F or W. The D gene is left open where the match is weak. Clone size is not always given. Where it is, it says once, few, many or a class for expanded clones.

clone size: NA; V gene: TRBV27; D gene: NA; J gene: TRBJ1-1; CDR3 protein: CASSPLPQSAEAFF; CDR3 DNA: TGTGCCAGCAGCCCCCTCCCCCAGTCGGCTGAAGCTTTCTTT
clone size: once; V gene: TRBV7-9; D gene: NA; J gene: TRBJ2-7; CDR3 protein: CASSLVAGGYEQYF; CDR3 DNA: TGTGCCAGCAGCTTAGTGGCGGGTGGCTACGAGCAGTACTTC
clone size: NA; V gene: TRBV5-5; D gene: TRBD1; J gene: TRBJ1-3; CDR3 protein: CASSRTGPGNTIYF; CDR3 DNA: TGTGCCAGCAGCCGGACAGGACCTGGAAACACCATATATTTT
clone size: NA; V gene: TRBV27; D gene: NA; J gene: TRBJ1-4; CDR3 protein: CASSSGRWNEKLFF; CDR3 DNA: TGTGCCAGCAGCTCAGGGCGTTGGAATGAAAAACTGTTTTTT
clone size: NA; V gene: TRBV27; D gene: NA; J gene: TRBJ2-1; CDR3 protein: CASSSRGGGNEQFF; CDR3 DNA: TGTGCCAGCAGTTCTCGAGGAGGTGGTAATGAGCAGTTCTTC
clone size: NA; V gene: TRBV7-9; D gene: TRBD2; J gene: TRBJ2-1; CDR3 protein: CASSYRLAGMSSYNEQFF; CDR3 DNA: TGTGCCAGCAGCTACCGACTAGCGGGTATGAGCTCCTACAATGAGCAGTTCTTC
clone size: NA; V gene: TRBV5-4; D gene: NA; J gene: TRBJ2-7; CDR3 protein: CASSAAGTLMYEQYF; CDR3 DNA: TGTGCCAGCAGCGCCGCCGGGACTTTAATGTACGAGCAGTACTTC
clone size: NA; V gene: TRBV5-1; D gene: TRBD1; J gene: TRBJ2-5; CDR3 protein: CASSSVLGTALPTRETQYF; CDR3 DNA: TGCGCCAGCAGTTCGGTCCTCGGGACAGCGCTCCCCACCAGGGAGACCCAGTACTTC
clone size: NA; V gene: TRBV5-1; D gene: NA; J gene: TRBJ1-1; CDR3 protein: CASSLEPRPGHGGPEAFF; CDR3 DNA: TGCGCCAGCAGCCTTGAGCCTAGACCGGGACACGGAGGGCCTGAAGCTTTCTTT
clone size: NA; V gene: TRBV19; D gene: NA; J gene: TRBJ1-5; CDR3 protein: CASKLGNQPQHF; CDR3 DNA: TGTGCCAGTAAATTAGGAAATCAGCCCCAGCATTTT
clone size: NA; V gene: TRBV7-9; D gene: TRBD1; J gene: TRBJ1-1; CDR3 protein: CASSPTGRNTEAFF; CDR3 DNA: TGTGCCAGCAGCCCGACAGGGCGCAACACTGAAGCTTTCTTT
clone size: NA; V gene: TRBV5-1; D gene: NA; J gene: TRBJ1-2; CDR3 protein: CASTPDGSGSYGYTF; CDR3 DNA: TGCGCCAGCACCCCCGACGGCAGCGGGTCCTATGGCTACACCTTC
clone size: NA; V gene: TRBV10-2; D gene: NA; J gene: TRBJ2-3; CDR3 protein: CASRGQISTDTQYF; CDR3 DNA: TGCGCCAGCCGCGGGCAGATTAGCACAGATACGCAGTATTTT
clone size: NA; V gene: TRBV5-4; D gene: NA; J gene: TRBJ1-4; CDR3 protein: CASSLTGGLREKLFF; CDR3 DNA: TGTGCCAGCAGCTTAACCGGAGGGCTCCGGGAAAAACTGTTTTTT
clone size: NA; V gene: TRBV4-2; D gene: NA; J gene: TRBJ2-2; CDR3 protein: CASSQDISANTGELFF; CDR3 DNA: TGTGCCAGCAGCCAAGATATTAGCGCGAACACCGGGGAGCTGTTTTTT
clone size: NA; V gene: TRBV5-4; D gene: TRBD1; J gene: TRBJ2-2; CDR3 protein: CASTGQGARTGELFF; CDR3 DNA: TGTGCCAGCACTGGACAGGGGGCAAGGACCGGGGAGCTGTTTTTT
clone size: once; V gene: TRBV2; D gene: TRBD1; J gene: TRBJ1-5; CDR3 protein: CASSSETGAGQPQHF; CDR3 DNA: TGTGCCAGCAGTTCCGAAACAGGGGCAGGTCAGCCCCAGCATTTT
clone size: NA; V gene: TRBV7-9; D gene: NA; J gene: TRBJ1-6; CDR3 protein: CASSLDQWGATLHF; CDR3 DNA: TGTGCCAGCAGCTTAGATCAGTGGGGAGCAACCCTCCACTTT
clone size: NA; V gene: TRBV11-2; D gene: NA; J gene: TRBJ2-7; CDR3 protein: CASSLGGTSYEQYF; CDR3 DNA: TGTGCCAGCAGCTTAGGGGGGACAAGCTACGAGCAGTACTTC
clone size: NA; V gene: TRBV6-1; D gene: TRBD2; J gene: TRBJ2-3; CDR3 protein: CASSSGTISTDTQYF; CDR3 DNA: TGTGCCAGCAGTTCCGGGACTATTAGCACAGATACGCAGTATTTT
clone size: NA; V gene: TRBV27; D gene: NA; J gene: TRBJ2-1; CDR3 protein: CASALGVYNEQFF; CDR3 DNA: TGTGCCAGCGCCCTCGGGGTTTACAATGAGCAGTTCTTC
clone size: NA; V gene: TRBV6-5; D gene: TRBD2; J gene: TRBJ2-7; CDR3 protein: CASSYSTSGASYEQYF; CDR3 DNA: TGTGCCAGCAGTTACTCCACAAGCGGGGCTTCCTACGAGCAGTACTTC
clone size: few; V gene: TRBV2; D gene: NA; J gene: TRBJ2-2; CDR3 protein: CASSVHVATGELFF; CDR3 DNA: TGTGCCAGCAGTGTCCATGTAGCCACCGGGGAGCTGTTTTTT
clone size: NA; V gene: TRBV5-8; D gene: TRBD1; J gene: TRBJ1-2; CDR3 protein: CASSLAPFQGAAGYTF; CDR3 DNA: TGTGCCAGCAGCTTGGCACCCTTTCAGGGGGCAGCTGGCTACACCTTC
clone size: NA; V gene: TRBV7-8; D gene: NA; J gene: TRBJ2-7; CDR3 protein: CASSLAGGQGYEQYF; CDR3 DNA: TGTGCCAGCAGCTTAGCTGGGGGACAAGGCTACGAGCAGTACTTC
clone size: NA; V gene: TRBV7-2; D gene: TRBD1; J gene: TRBJ1-3; CDR3 protein: CASSVTGGLSGNTIYF; CDR3 DNA: TGTGCCAGCAGCGTGACAGGGGGGCTCTCTGGAAACACCATATATTTT
clone size: NA; V gene: TRBV29-1; D gene: NA; J gene: TRBJ1-2; CDR3 protein: CSVDWGYTF; CDR3 DNA: TGCAGCGTTGACTGGGGCTACACCTTC
clone size: NA; V gene: TRBV5-4; D gene: TRBD1; J gene: TRBJ2-3; CDR3 protein: CASSPGGQGNTDTQYF; CDR3 DNA: TGTGCCAGCAGCCCAGGGGGACAGGGGAACACAGATACGCAGTATTTT
clone size: once; V gene: TRBV19; D gene: NA; J gene: TRBJ2-7; CDR3 protein: CASSYPGTSYEQYF; CDR3 DNA: TGTGCCAGTAGCTACCCGGGAACGTCCTACGAGCAGTACTTC
clone size: NA; V gene: TRBV19; D gene: TRBD2; J gene: TRBJ2-1; CDR3 protein: CASSSTSGRYNEQFF; CDR3 DNA: TGTGCCAGTAGTTCGACTAGCGGGAGATACAATGAGCAGTTCTTC
clone size: few; V gene: TRBV27; D gene: TRBD2; J gene: TRBJ2-7; CDR3 protein: CASSLAGGRQYF; CDR3 DNA: TGTGCCAGCAGCCTAGCGGGGGGGCGGCAGTACTTC
clone size: NA; V gene: TRBV28; D gene: NA; J gene: TRBJ1-1; CDR3 protein: CASSSPRTEAFF; CDR3 DNA: TGTGCCAGCAGTTCCCCGCGCACTGAAGCTTTCTTT
clone size: NA; V gene: TRBV19; D gene: TRBD1; J gene: TRBJ2-7; CDR3 protein: CASSPRLGDSRPSEQYF; CDR3 DNA: TGTGCCAGTAGTCCCCGTCTCGGGGACAGCCGTCCTAGCGAGCAGTACTTC
clone size: NA; V gene: TRBV11-2; D gene: NA; J gene: TRBJ2-5; CDR3 protein: CASSLVHSKSQETQYF; CDR3 DNA: TGTGCCAGCAGCTTAGTCCACTCGAAGTCTCAAGAGACCCAGTACTTC
clone size: NA; V gene: TRBV4-2; D gene: NA; J gene: TRBJ2-4; CDR3 protein: CASSQEGSGTLNIQYF; CDR3 DNA: TGTGCCAGCAGCCAAGAGGGGTCTGGGACACTAAACATTCAGTACTTC
clone size: NA; V gene: TRBV7-8; D gene: NA; J gene: TRBJ2-2; CDR3 protein: CASSLVGSRFSGELFF; CDR3 DNA: TGTGCCAGCAGCTTAGTAGGTAGTCGGTTCTCCGGGGAGCTGTTTTTT
clone size: NA; V gene: TRBV6-6; D gene: TRBD2; J gene: TRBJ2-1; CDR3 protein: CASRGAGDGYNEQFF; CDR3 DNA: TGTGCCAGCAGAGGAGCGGGAGATGGCTACAATGAGCAGTTCTTC
clone size: few; V gene: TRBV19; D gene: NA; J gene: TRBJ1-1; CDR3 protein: CATGTAGYITEAFF; CDR3 DNA: TGTGCCACCGGAACGGCAGGGTATATTACTGAAGCTTTCTTT
clone size: NA; V gene: TRBV10-3; D gene: TRBD1; J gene: TRBJ1-1; CDR3 protein: CAIQQGAETEAFF; CDR3 DNA: TGTGCCATTCAACAGGGGGCTGAAACTGAAGCTTTCTTT
clone size: once; V gene: TRBV4-1; D gene: NA; J gene: TRBJ2-3; CDR3 protein: CASSQLREFGTDTQYF; CDR3 DNA: TGCGCCAGCAGCCAGCTTCGGGAGTTCGGCACAGATACGCAGTATTTT
clone size: NA; V gene: TRBV5-8; D gene: NA; J gene: TRBJ2-6; CDR3 protein: CASSLGTTGANVLTF; CDR3 DNA: TGTGCCAGCAGCTTGGGGACAACTGGGGCCAACGTCCTGACTTTC
clone size: NA; V gene: TRBV19; D gene: NA; J gene: TRBJ2-3; CDR3 protein: CASSIGGRSGDTQYF; CDR3 DNA: TGTGCCAGTAGTATAGGAGGACGGAGTGGAGATACGCAGTATTTT
clone size: NA; V gene: TRBV4-3; D gene: NA; J gene: TRBJ2-7; CDR3 protein: CASSQDFGTNHEQYF; CDR3 DNA: TGCGCCAGCAGCCAAGATTTCGGTACCAACCACGAGCAGTACTTC
clone size: NA; V gene: TRBV11-2; D gene: NA; J gene: TRBJ1-3; CDR3 protein: CASSPREGPSGNTIYF; CDR3 DNA: TGTGCCAGCAGCCCGCGTGAGGGCCCCTCTGGAAACACCATATATTTT
clone size: once; V gene: TRBV6-4; D gene: TRBD2; J gene: TRBJ2-3; CDR3 protein: CASSEAGASSTDTQYF; CDR3 DNA: TGTGCCAGCAGTGAAGCGGGGGCTTCTAGCACAGATACGCAGTATTTT
clone size: NA; V gene: TRBV6-1; D gene: NA; J gene: TRBJ1-1; CDR3 protein: CASSDALNTEAFF; CDR3 DNA: TGTGCCAGCAGTGACGCATTAAACACTGAAGCTTTCTTT
clone size: NA; V gene: TRBV9; D gene: NA; J gene: TRBJ2-1; CDR3 protein: CASSSWPDNEQFF; CDR3 DNA: TGTGCCAGCAGCTCTTGGCCTGACAATGAGCAGTTCTTC
clone size: NA; V gene: TRBV27; D gene: TRBD2; J gene: TRBJ2-5; CDR3 protein: CASSPTAAGEQYF; CDR3 DNA: TGTGCCAGCAGTCCCACTGCCGCGGGGGAGCAGTACTTC
clone size: NA; V gene: TRBV19; D gene: NA; J gene: TRBJ1-5; CDR3 protein: CASSITRGPSNQPQHF; CDR3 DNA: TGTGCCAGTAGTATAACGAGGGGTCCTAGCAATCAGCCCCAGCATTTT
clone size: NA; V gene: TRBV11-2; D gene: NA; J gene: TRBJ1-4; CDR3 protein: CASSFRQYATNEKLFF; CDR3 DNA: TGTGCCAGCAGCTTCAGACAGTATGCAACTAATGAAAAACTGTTTTTT
clone size: NA; V gene: TRBV28; D gene: TRBD1; J gene: TRBJ1-2; CDR3 protein: CASSRPGQGRNYGYTF; CDR3 DNA: TGTGCCAGCAGTCGTCCGGGACAGGGTCGGAACTATGGCTACACCTTC
clone size: once; V gene: TRBV5-1; D gene: NA; J gene: TRBJ2-3; CDR3 protein: CASTAEEVSTDTQYF; CDR3 DNA: TGCGCCAGCACCGCGGAGGAGGTTAGCACAGATACGCAGTATTTT